Listed below are T cell receptor beta chains from one sample, sequenced in a study of T cells in Graves' hyperthyroidism and ophthalmopathy. TCRdb called the multiplex PCR reads again in MiXCR, with one record for every CDR3 protein. The table records over 350,000 distinct CDR3 sequences, around 18% of them present only once. The specimen sequenced was blood. The receptors stem from a man younger than 35 with Graves' ophthalmopathy. The CDR3 runs from the conserved cysteine through the conserved F or W. Fields, in order: D gene, clone size, J gene, V gene, CDR3 protein, CDR3 DNA. The D gene is left open where the match is weak. Rows may omit the clone size; those that give it use once, few, many or a size class.

-	few	TRBJ2-2	TRBV19	CASSITEGLTGELFF	TGTGCCAGTAGTATAACGGAGGGATTAACCGGGGAGCTGTTTTTT
-	many	TRBJ2-1	TRBV6-6	CASSYPSGTKYNEQFF	TGTGCCAGCAGTTACCCATCGGGAACGAAGTACAATGAGCAGTTCTTC
-	few	TRBJ2-1	TRBV9	CASSVVGQSYNEQFF	TGTGCCAGCAGCGTAGTAGGGCAGAGCTACAATGAGCAGTTCTTC
-	-	TRBJ1-2	TRBV28	CASSLSTGQAAYGYTF	TGTGCCAGCAGTTTATCAACAGGGCAGGCAGCCTATGGCTACACCTTC
TRBD2	many	TRBJ2-3	TRBV28	CASSPQTSGKTDTQYF	TGTGCCAGCAGTCCGCAGACTAGCGGGAAGACAGATACGCAGTATTTT
-	many	TRBJ1-2	TRBV29-1	CSVDGGFYGYTF	TGCAGCGTTGATGGGGGCTTCTATGGCTACACCTTC
-	-	TRBJ2-1	TRBV3-1	CASSFRDRGQFF	TGTGCCAGCAGCTTCCGGGACCGGGGGCAGTTCTTC
TRBD1	-	TRBJ1-2	TRBV6-1	CATRSSKGTDYGYTF	TGTGCCACCCGATCGTCAAAAGGGACAGACTATGGCTACACCTTC
TRBD1	-	TRBJ1-3	TRBV18	CASSPQGDGNTIYF	TGTGCCAGCTCCCCCCAGGGGGATGGAAACACCATATATTTT
-	-	TRBJ2-2	TRBV2	CASSERRVGAGELFF	TGTGCCAGCAGTGAACGCCGGGTAGGGGCCGGGGAGCTGTTTTTT
TRBD2	-	TRBJ2-1	TRBV6-4	CASSDSKSSGGAGEQFF	TGTGCCAGCAGTGACTCCAAATCTAGCGGGGGGGCGGGAGAGCAGTTCTTC
-	-	TRBJ2-1	TRBV3-1	CASTEFQASEQFF	TGTGCCAGCACCGAATTTCAAGCGAGCGAGCAGTTCTTC
TRBD2	-	TRBJ2-7	TRBV24-1	CATRGTSDYEQYF	TGTGCCACCAGAGGGACTAGCGATTACGAGCAGTACTTC
-	-	TRBJ1-5	TRBV18	CASSPRPSNQPQHF	TGTGCCAGCTCACCGAGACCTAGCAATCAGCCCCAGCATTTT
TRBD2	many	TRBJ2-1	TRBV28	CASRASGDSYNEQFF	TGTGCCAGCAGGGCTAGCGGGGATTCCTACAATGAGCAGTTCTTC
-	many	TRBJ1-4	TRBV29-1	CSARTENEKLFF	TGCAGCGCCCGGACGGAGAATGAAAAACTGTTTTTT
TRBD1	-	TRBJ1-4	TRBV27	CASLDRPNEKLFF	TGTGCCAGCTTGGACAGGCCAAATGAAAAACTGTTTTTT
-	many	TRBJ1-1	TRBV24-1	CATSVAVQNTEAFF	TGTGCCACCAGTGTCGCAGTACAGAACACTGAAGCTTTCTTT
-	-	TRBJ1-1	TRBV24-1	CATSQNTEAFF	TGTGCCACCTCCCAGAACACTGAAGCTTTCTTT
-	few	TRBJ1-2	TRBV7-9	CASTGALANYGYTF	TGTGCCAGCACTGGGGCCCTAGCTAACTATGGCTACACCTTC
TRBD2	few	TRBJ2-3	TRBV6-5	CASSYQRGGSDTQYF	TGTGCCAGCAGTTATCAGCGGGGGGGCTCAGATACGCAGTATTTT
-	many	TRBJ1-1	TRBV6-1	CASSNRDGGAFF	TGTGCCAGCAGTAACAGGGATGGCGGAGCTTTCTTT
-	many	TRBJ2-7	TRBV6-1	CASSDFGEGYEQYF	TGTGCCAGCAGTGATTTTGGGGAAGGCTACGAGCAGTACTTC
-	-	TRBJ2-2	TRBV5-1	CASSLSRVNTGELFF	TGCGCCAGCAGCTTGTCGCGGGTGAACACCGGGGAGCTGTTTTTT
-	many	TRBJ1-1	TRBV6-5	CASSYVGGDTEAFF	TGTGCCAGCAGTTACGTTGGCGGGGACACTGAAGCTTTCTTT
-	few	TRBJ2-7	TRBV6-1	CASSEGPGVIYEQYF	TGTGCCAGCAGTGAAGGCCCGGGGGTAATCTACGAGCAGTACTTC
TRBD1	many	TRBJ2-4	TRBV20-1	CSARVPGQLAKNIQYF	TGCAGTGCTAGGGTCCCGGGACAGCTAGCCAAAAACATTCAGTACTTC